This T cell receptor (beta chain) stems from a study of T cells in Graves' hyperthyroidism and ophthalmopathy. Amplified TCR beta CDR3 regions came from RNA transcripts. The HTBI primer set was used in a first-round RT-PCR of the TCR CDR3. TCRdb recomputed calls from the multiplex PCR reads with MiXCR, one row per CDR3 protein. The sample lists about 420,000 distinct CDR3 sequences, roughly an eighth occurring once. The receptor comes from a young woman with Graves' hyperthyroidism. Material: blood.

The DNA of the CDR3 is TGCGCCAGCAGCTTGGCTGGGAGGTTCGAGCAGTACTTC. Encoded protein: CASSLAGRFEQYF. The V gene is TRBV5-1, the J gene TRBJ2-7; D might be TRBD2 (6 bases). The CDR3 totals 13 residues. Trimming stripped 0 bases from V and 6 bases from J, with 10 bases between. Germline-derived CDR1 and CDR2 are SGHRS and YFSETQ.